These 27 T cell receptor beta chains came from one sample sequenced in a study of cytomegalovirus exposure and HLA in healthy donors. The PCR used 60 Vbeta and 13 Jbeta primers. Libraries were prepared by immunoSEQ multiplex PCR; TCRdb keeps only in-frame clonotypes and omits some of them. Here the sample table reports under 70,000 clones. Specimen: PBMCs. The source of these receptors is a man aged 45-60 years in good health and CMV-seropositive.

The chain links TRBV28 to TRBJ2-5; TRBD1 matches 7 bases. J was trimmed by 2 bases and V by 7 bases; bases with no gene match: 10. From germline, CDR1 is MDHEN and CDR2 SYDVKM. CDR3 length equals 15 residues. Here the CDR3 reads CASKGGGQAQETQYF. The CDR3 nucleotides are TGTGCCAGCAAGGGCGGAGGACAGGCTCAAGAGACCCAGTACTTC.

This chain uses TRBV5-6 with TRBJ1-1, with D possibly being TRBD1 (5 bases). The germline gives CDR1 SGHDT, CDR2 YYEEEE. The V gene lost 2 bases and the J gene lost 0 bases, with 11 bases spanning the gap. This CDR3 spans 15 amino acids. DNA for the CDR3: TGTGCCAGCAGCTTATTCGGGGGATTGAACACTGAAGCTTTCTTT. Translating it yields CASSLFGGLNTEAFF.

This chain joins TRBV28 and TRBJ1-2, with 12 bases that match TRBD1. J was trimmed by 4 bases and V by 4 bases; bases with no gene match: 16. The CDR3 extends over 19 amino acids. Per germline, CDR1 MDHEN and CDR2 SYDVKM. The CDR3 DNA reads as TGTGCCAGCAGTTCCCCAGGGGGGGACAGGGGGCCCATCCCCTATGGCTACACCTTC. Protein: CASSSPGGDRGPIPYGYTF.

This rearrangement joins TRBV18 to TRBJ2-1, with 11 bases fitting TRBD2. The ends lost 3 bases at V and 8 bases at J; junction bases unmatched: 3. The CDR3 contains 14 residues. Germline V CDR1 and CDR2: KGHSH, LQKENI. The CDR3 nucleotides read TGTGCCAGCTCACCCACGGGACTAGCGGATGAGCAGTTCTTC. Protein sequence: CASSPTGLADEQFF.

The rearrangement joins TRBV6-1 to TRBJ2-4, with 8 bases that match TRBD1. Germline values: CDR1 MNHNS, CDR2 SASEGT. The CDR3 runs to 13 residues. Germline trimming cut 1 base from V and 13 bases from J; bases unmatched to any gene: 6. The CDR3 coding sequence is TGTGCCAGCAGTGAAGAGGACAGGGCCCTACAGTACTTC. Its protein product is CASSEEDRALQYF.

The chain employs TRBV5-1 and TRBJ1-5; D is ambiguous. The CDR3 loop spans 21 amino acids. Germline CDR1 reads SGHRS; CDR2 reads YFSETQ. Deletions cut 0 bases from V and 4 bases from J, with 29 bases between. The chain's CDR3 is CASSLATTNPSAGWPNQPQHF. CDR3 nucleotide sequence: TGCGCCAGCAGCTTGGCAACGACAAATCCCTCGGCCGGATGGCCTAATCAGCCCCAGCATTTT.

The chain combines TRBV7-3 with TRBJ1-1, with TRBD1 matching over 7 bases. The CDR3 runs 14 residues. Germline V gene sequence: CDR1 SGHTA, CDR2 FQGTGA. J gave up 5 bases and V 2 bases, and 5 bases lay outside the gene matches. This CDR3 reads CASSLGGGMTEAFF. CDR3 nucleotides: TGTGCCAGCAGCTTAGGAGGGGGCATGACTGAAGCTTTCTTT.

The chain combines TRBV25-1 with TRBJ1-1; D is perhaps TRBD1 (5 bases). V was pared by 7 bases and J by 8 bases, with 14 bases between. The CDR3 runs to 12 residues. Germline CDR1 MGHDK, CDR2 SYGVNS. The DNA for the CDR3 is TGTGCCAGCATATGGGAGCGGGGGGAAGCTTTCTTT. Translated, it gives CASIWERGEAFF.

The chain joins TRBV19 to TRBJ1-5; 8 positions match TRBD1. Germline CDR1 is LNHDA and CDR2 is SQIVND (reference sequence). CDR3 size: 17 residues. The V gene end was trimmed by 1 base and the J gene end by 3 bases; junction bases not matched to a gene: 8. CDR3 DNA sequence: TGTGCCAGTAGTATAGGGACAGGGCGAAACCTCAATCAGCCCCAGCATTTT. The encoded protein is CASSIGTGRNLNQPQHF.

The chain couples TRBV9 to TRBJ2-3, with 9 nucleotides matching TRBD1. The germline CDR1 and CDR2 sequences are SGDLS and YYNGEE. The CDR3 covers 15 residues. Trimming at V came to 3 bases and at J to 4 bases, leaving 6 bases not matched to a gene. The CDR3 loop reads CASSAPGQGPDTQYF. The DNA for the CDR3 is TGTGCCAGCAGCGCCCCGGGACAGGGCCCAGATACGCAGTATTTT.

CDR3 nucleotide sequence: TGTGCCAGTAGTTCCAACTTTGCCTGGACAGAAAAGAATGGCTACACCTTC. Translation gives CASSSNFAWTEKNGYTF. The chain uses TRBV19 and TRBJ1-2, with D possibly matching TRBD1 (6 bases). Trimming took off 5 bases at V and 6 bases at J, with 25 bases between the two ends. CDR1 and CDR2 from the germline V gene are LNHDA and SQIVND (reference sequence). The CDR3 sequence is 17 residues long.

DNA for the CDR3: TGTGCCAGCAGCTCGGGACAGATCAATCAGCCCCAGCATTTT. Its translation is CASSSGQINQPQHF. This chain joins TRBV6-5 and TRBJ1-5, with 7 bases lining up with TRBD1. The CDR3 consists of 14 residues. V gave up 6 bases and J gave up 3 bases; unmatched junction bases: 5. The V gene's germline CDR1 is MNHEY and CDR2 SVGAGI.

The rearrangement joins TRBV4-2 to TRBJ2-3, with 7 bases matching TRBD2. The CDR3 sequence is 16 residues long. Germline V gene lookup returns CDR1 LGHNA and CDR2 YNFKEQ. The V and J ends lost 2 bases and 0 bases, in that order; junction bases with no gene match: 5. For the CDR3, the DNA is TGTGCCAGCAGCCAACCCCTAGCGGCTAGCACAGATACGCAGTATTTT. This codes for CASSQPLAASTDTQYF.

The chain employs TRBV5-4 and TRBJ1-6; possibly TRBD1 for D (5 bases). The V and J ends lost 4 bases and 9 bases respectively, with 20 bases between them. The CDR3 is 16 amino acids. The germline CDR1 and CDR2 sequences are SGHNT and YYREEE (reference sequence). The CDR3 DNA sequence: TGTGCCAGCAGCCCGATCGGGGGTAGGATGGGTTCACCCCTCCACTTT. Translating it yields CASSPIGGRMGSPLHF.

The gene calls are TRBV28 and TRBJ1-5, with 9 bases identical to TRBD1. With V trimmed by 5 bases and J by 5 bases, 13 bases remained unmatched. Germline CDR1 reads MDHEN; CDR2 reads SYDVKM. The CDR3 extends over 17 amino acids. The CDR3: CASSPATGGGRYQPQHF. In DNA form, the CDR3 reads TGTGCCAGCAGTCCCGCAACAGGGGGCGGGAGGTATCAGCCCCAGCATTTT.

This sequence joins TRBV28 and TRBJ1-2; the D gene is possibly TRBD1 (5 bases). The CDR3 loop spans 15 amino acids. Germline CDR1 reads MDHEN; CDR2 reads SYDVKM. Trimming cost V 5 bases and J 5 bases, with 18 bases left between them. This CDR3 is CASSGSHPRGYGYTF. For the CDR3, the DNA is TGTGCCAGCAGTGGAAGCCATCCCCGGGGGTATGGCTACACCTTC.

The rearrangement uses TRBV7-3 and TRBJ1-1, with no clear D. Per germline, CDR1 SGHTA and CDR2 FQGTGA. Between the trimmed V and J ends, which lost 5 bases and 1 base, there was a span of 14 bases. There are 15 residues in the CDR3. As DNA, the CDR3 is TGTGCCAGCAGCCCCCCTTCCCCACAGAACACTGAAGCTTTCTTT. Its protein product is CASSPPSPQNTEAFF. Variable domain in full (rest from reference TRBV7-3 and TRBJ1-1): GAGVSQTPSNKVTEKGKYVELRCDPISGHTALYWYRQSLGQGPEFLIYFQGTGAADDSGLPNDRFFAVRPEGSVSTLKIQRTERGDSAVYLCASSPPSPQNTEAFFGQGTRLTVV.

V gene TRBV27 combines with J gene TRBJ1-1; the match to TRBD1 covers 10 bases. The CDR3 extends over 15 amino acids. Germline trimming cut 3 bases from V and 0 bases from J; bases unmatched to any gene: 1. The germline V gene encodes CDR1 MNHEY and CDR2 SMNVEV (reference sequence). The DNA of the CDR3 is TGTGCCAGCAGTTTGGACAGGGGGATGAACACTGAAGCTTTCTTT. Its protein is CASSLDRGMNTEAFF.

The chain combines TRBV5-1 with TRBJ2-5; maybe TRBD2 (5 bases). The CDR3 is made up of 14 amino acids. Looked up from germline, CDR1 is SGHRS and CDR2 is YFSETQ. Trimming left V 2 bases short and J 2 bases short, with 10 bases between. The CDR3 here is CASSLAVLQETQYF. The CDR3 coding sequence is TGCGCCAGCAGCTTAGCGGTCTTACAAGAGACCCAGTACTTC.

The chain uses TRBV11-2 and TRBJ2-7; tentative D call: TRBD1 (6 bases). Germline V CDR1 and CDR2: SGHAT, FQNNGV. Trimming shortened V by 5 bases and J by 1 base, and 12 bases separated the two germline ends. This CDR3 region has 14 residues. The CDR3 is CASSLQGSSYEQYF. The DNA of the CDR3 is TGTGCCAGCAGCCTGCAGGGGTCGTCCTACGAGCAGTACTTC.

The chain recombines TRBV4-3 with TRBJ2-3; 7 bases map to TRBD2. The CDR3 runs 14 residues. V lost 4 bases, J lost 5 bases, and 6 bases stayed unmatched. CDR1 is LGHNA, CDR2 YSLEER, per germline. The CDR3 spells CASSRQRGIDTQYF. In nucleotides, the CDR3 is TGCGCCAGCAGCCGCCAGCGGGGTATAGATACGCAGTATTTT.

The gene calls are TRBV5-1 and TRBJ1-1, with unresolved D. The CDR3 loop spans 14 amino acids. V dropped 0 bases and J dropped 6 bases, with 12 bases sitting between them. CDR1 SGHRS and CDR2 YFSETQ come from the germline V gene. CDR3 loop: CASSLGRSGPEAFF. The CDR3 DNA is TGCGCCAGCAGCTTGGGGAGGAGCGGACCTGAAGCTTTCTTT.

The genes are TRBV6-5 and TRBJ2-3; 8 nucleotides agree with TRBD2. Trimming at V came to 7 bases and at J to 3 bases, leaving 9 bases not matched to a gene. The CDR3 is made up of 15 amino acids. Germline-derived CDR1 and CDR2 are MNHEY and SVGAGI. Written as DNA, the CDR3 is TGTGCCAGCACCCGACTGATAGCGGGGACAGATACGCAGTATTTT. Amino acids: CASTRLIAGTDTQYF.

This chain connects TRBV7-9 to TRBJ2-1; 14 nucleotides match TRBD2. The germline V gene encodes CDR1 SEHNR and CDR2 FQNEAQ (reference sequence). CDR3 length: 16 residues. J lost 9 bases, V lost 1 base, and 5 bases had no gene match. CDR3 DNA sequence: TGTGCCAGCAGCTTAGGTGGGACTAGCGGGGGAGGTGAGCAGTTCTTC. It codes for CASSLGGTSGGGEQFF.

The chain joins TRBV30 to TRBJ2-2; possible D gene TRBD2, 6 bases. This CDR3 is built from 16 residues. Per germline, CDR1 GTSNPN and CDR2 SVGIG (reference sequence). V lost 7 bases, J lost 2 bases, and 20 bases lay in between. The CDR3 sequence is CAFPNTRGFNTGELFF. Here the CDR3 DNA reads TGTGCCTTTCCCAATACGCGGGGATTCAACACCGGGGAGCTGTTTTTT.

The chain carries TRBV4-2 and TRBJ2-3; TRBD2 agrees at 11 bases. This CDR3 region has 18 residues. Germline CDR1 reads LGHNA; CDR2 reads YNFKEQ. With 0 bases clipped from V and 5 bases from J, the junction kept 10 bases outside the gene matches. CDR3 residues: CASSQDGGSGGAGDTQYF. The CDR3, as DNA: TGTGCCAGCAGCCAAGATGGGGGTAGCGGGGGGGCTGGAGATACGCAGTATTTT.

The chain recombines TRBV7-9 with TRBJ1-2; no definite D call. The V gene lost 5 bases and the J gene lost 1 base, with 8 bases spanning the gap. The CDR3 length is 13 residues. Germline lookup yields CDR1 SEHNR and CDR2 FQNEAQ (reference sequence). For the CDR3, the DNA is TGTGCCAGCAGCCCCCGGGATAACTATGGCTACACCTTC. Its protein product is CASSPRDNYGYTF. The variable domain in full, completed from reference TRBV7-9 and TRBJ1-2, reads DTGVSQNPRHKITKRGQNVTFRCDPISEHNRLYWYRQTLGQGPEFLTYFQNEAQLEKSRLLSDRFSAERPKGSFSTLEIQRTEQGDSAMYLCASSPRDNYGYTFGSGTRLTVV.